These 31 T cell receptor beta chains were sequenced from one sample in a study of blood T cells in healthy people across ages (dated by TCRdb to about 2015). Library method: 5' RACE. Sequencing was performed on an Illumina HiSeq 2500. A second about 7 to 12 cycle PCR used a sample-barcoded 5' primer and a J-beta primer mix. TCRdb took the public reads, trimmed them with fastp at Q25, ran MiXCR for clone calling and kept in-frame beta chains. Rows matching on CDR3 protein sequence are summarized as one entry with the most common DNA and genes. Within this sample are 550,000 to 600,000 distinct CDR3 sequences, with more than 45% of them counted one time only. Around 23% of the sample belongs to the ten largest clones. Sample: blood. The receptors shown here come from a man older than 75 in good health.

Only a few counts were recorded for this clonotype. CDR3 nucleotide sequence: TGTGCCAGCAGCCCCCCCGGGACAGCTCACACAGATACGCAGTATTTT. Encoded protein: CASSPPGTAHTDTQYF. This rearrangement joins TRBV7-2 to TRBJ2-3; 7 bases agree with TRBD1. This CDR3 is built from 16 residues. V shed 5 bases, J shed 2 bases, and the junction held 10 bases outside the gene matches. CDR1 is SGHTA and CDR2 is FQGNSA in the germline V gene.

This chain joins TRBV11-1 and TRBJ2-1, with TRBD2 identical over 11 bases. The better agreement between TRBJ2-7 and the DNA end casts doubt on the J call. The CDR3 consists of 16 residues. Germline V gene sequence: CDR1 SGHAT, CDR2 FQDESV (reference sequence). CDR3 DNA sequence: TGTGCCAGCAGCGTCTATAGCGGGGGGGACAACAATGAGCAGTACTTC. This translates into CASSVYSGGDNNEQYF.

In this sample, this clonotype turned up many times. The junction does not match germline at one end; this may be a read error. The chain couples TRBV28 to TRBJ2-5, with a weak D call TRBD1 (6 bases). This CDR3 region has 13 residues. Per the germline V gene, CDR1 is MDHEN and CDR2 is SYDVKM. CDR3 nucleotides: TGCGCCAGCAGCTTGGGGGCCCAAGAGACCCAGTACTTC. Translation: CASSLGAQETQYF.

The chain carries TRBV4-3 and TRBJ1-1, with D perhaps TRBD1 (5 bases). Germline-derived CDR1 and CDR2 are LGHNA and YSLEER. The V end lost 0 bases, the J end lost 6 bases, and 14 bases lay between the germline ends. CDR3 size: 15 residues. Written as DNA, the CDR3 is TGCGCCAGCAGCCAAGATAGGACCTGGGGCCCTGAAGCTTTCTTT. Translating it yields CASSQDRTWGPEAFF.

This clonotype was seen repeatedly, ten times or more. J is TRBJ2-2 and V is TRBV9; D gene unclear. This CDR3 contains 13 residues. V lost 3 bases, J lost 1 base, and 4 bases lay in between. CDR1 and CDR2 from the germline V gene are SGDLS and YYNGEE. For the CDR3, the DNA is TGTGCCAGCAGCGGACAGAACACCGGGGAGCTGTTTTTT. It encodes CASSGQNTGELFF. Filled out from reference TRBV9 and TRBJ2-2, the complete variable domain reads DSGVTQTPKHLITATGQRVTLRCSPRSGDLSVYWYQQSLDQGLQFLIQYYNGEERAKGNILERFSAQQFPDLHSELNLSSLELGDSALYFCASSGQNTGELFFGEGSRLTVL.

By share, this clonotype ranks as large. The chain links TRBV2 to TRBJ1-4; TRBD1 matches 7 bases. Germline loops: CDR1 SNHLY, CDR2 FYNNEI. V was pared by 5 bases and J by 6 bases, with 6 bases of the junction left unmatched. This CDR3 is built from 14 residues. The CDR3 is CASSPGQLYEKLFF. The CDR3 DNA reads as TGTGCCAGCAGTCCGGGACAGCTTTATGAAAAACTGTTTTTT.

The CDR3 DNA is TGTGCCATCAGTGAGTCGACTGCGGGGGGGCCCAACACCGGGGAGCTGTTTTTT. Amino acids: CAISESTAGGPNTGELFF. The V call is TRBV10-3, the J call TRBJ2-2, with TRBD2 identical over 9 bases. Germline V gives CDR1 ENHRY, CDR2 SYGVKD. J gave up 2 bases and V 0 bases, and 7 bases lay outside the gene matches. The CDR3 spans 18 residues.

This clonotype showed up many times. DNA of the CDR3: TGTGCCAGCAGTTACTCGACAGGCCTTAGCAATCAGCCCCAGCATTTT. Encoded protein: CASSYSTGLSNQPQHF. The genes are TRBV6-6 and TRBJ1-5; maybe TRBD1 (6 bases). Germline CDR1 and CDR2: MNHNY and SVGAGI (reference sequence). Trimming pared 0 bases from V and 0 bases from J, leaving 9 bases between. The CDR3 sequence is 16 residues long.

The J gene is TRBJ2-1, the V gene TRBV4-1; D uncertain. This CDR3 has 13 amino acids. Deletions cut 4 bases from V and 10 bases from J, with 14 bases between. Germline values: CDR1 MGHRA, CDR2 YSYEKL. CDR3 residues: CASSPRSGREQFF. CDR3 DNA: TGCGCCAGCAGCCCTCGGTCCGGGCGGGAGCAGTTCTTC.

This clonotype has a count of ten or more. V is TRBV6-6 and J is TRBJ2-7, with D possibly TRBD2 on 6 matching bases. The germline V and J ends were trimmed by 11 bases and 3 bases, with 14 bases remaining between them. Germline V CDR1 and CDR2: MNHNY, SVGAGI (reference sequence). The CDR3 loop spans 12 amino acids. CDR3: CASKADYYEQYF. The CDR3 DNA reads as TGTGCCTCAAAGGCGGACTACTACGAGCAGTACTTC.

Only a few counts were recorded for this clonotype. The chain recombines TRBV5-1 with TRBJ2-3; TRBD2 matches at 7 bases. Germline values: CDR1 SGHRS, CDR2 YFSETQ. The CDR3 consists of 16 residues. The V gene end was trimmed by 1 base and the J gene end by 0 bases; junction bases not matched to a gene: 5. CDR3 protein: CASSLQGLPSTDTQYF. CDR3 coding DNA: TGCGCCAGCAGCTTGCAGGGACTACCTAGCACAGATACGCAGTATTTT. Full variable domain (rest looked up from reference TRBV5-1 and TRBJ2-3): KAGVTQTPRYLIKTRGQQVTLSCSPISGHRSVSWYQQTPGQGLQFLFEYFSETQRNKGNFPGRFSGRQFSNSRSEMNVSTLELGDSALYLCASSLQGLPSTDTQYFGPGTRLTVL.

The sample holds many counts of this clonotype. The CDR3 nucleotides are TGTGCCAGCAGTAAACTAGCGGGAGGTTCGGTTGGGGCCAACGTCCTGACTTTC. It yields the protein CASSKLAGGSVGANVLTF. V gene TRBV6-1 combines with J gene TRBJ2-6, with TRBD2 matching over 12 bases. V lost 5 bases, J lost 3 bases, and 8 bases stayed unmatched. CDR1 and CDR2 (germline): MNHNS, SASEGT. The CDR3 runs 18 residues.

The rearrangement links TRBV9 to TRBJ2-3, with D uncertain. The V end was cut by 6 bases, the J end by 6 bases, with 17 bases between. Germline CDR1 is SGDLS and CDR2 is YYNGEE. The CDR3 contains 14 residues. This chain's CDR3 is CASISPRFVDTQYF. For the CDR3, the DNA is TGTGCCAGCATTAGTCCGCGGTTTGTCGATACGCAGTATTTT.

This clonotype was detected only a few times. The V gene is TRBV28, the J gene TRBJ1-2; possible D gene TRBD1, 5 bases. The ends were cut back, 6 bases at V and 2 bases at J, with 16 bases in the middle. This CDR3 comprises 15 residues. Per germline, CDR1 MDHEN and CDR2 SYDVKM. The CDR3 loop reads CASSPAGTANYGYTF. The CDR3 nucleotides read TGTGCCAGCAGCCCCGCTGGGACGGCAAACTATGGCTACACCTTC.

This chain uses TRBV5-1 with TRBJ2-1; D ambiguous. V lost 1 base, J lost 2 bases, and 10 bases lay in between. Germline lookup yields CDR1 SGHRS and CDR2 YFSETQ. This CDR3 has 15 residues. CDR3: CASSLLQEPYNEQFF. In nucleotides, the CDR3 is TGCGCCAGCAGCTTGCTCCAGGAGCCCTACAATGAGCAGTTCTTC.

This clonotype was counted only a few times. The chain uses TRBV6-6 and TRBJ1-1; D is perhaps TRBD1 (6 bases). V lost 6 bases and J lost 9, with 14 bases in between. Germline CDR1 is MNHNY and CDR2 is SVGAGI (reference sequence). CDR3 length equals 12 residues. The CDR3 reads CASSLQGRKAFF. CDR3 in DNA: TGTGCCAGCAGCCTACAGGGCCGGAAAGCTTTCTTT.

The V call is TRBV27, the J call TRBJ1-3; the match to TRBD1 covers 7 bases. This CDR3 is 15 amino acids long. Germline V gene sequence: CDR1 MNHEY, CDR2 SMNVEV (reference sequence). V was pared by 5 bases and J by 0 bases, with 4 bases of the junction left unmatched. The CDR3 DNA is TGTGCCAGCAGTCTGGGACAGTACTCTGGAAACACCATATATTTT. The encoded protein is CASSLGQYSGNTIYF.

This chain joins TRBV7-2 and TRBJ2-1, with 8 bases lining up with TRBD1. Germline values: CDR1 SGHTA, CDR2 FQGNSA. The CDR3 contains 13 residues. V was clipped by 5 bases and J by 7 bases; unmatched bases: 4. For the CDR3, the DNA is TGTGCCAGCAGCCGGACAGGGTTAAATGAGCAGTTCTTC. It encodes CASSRTGLNEQFF.

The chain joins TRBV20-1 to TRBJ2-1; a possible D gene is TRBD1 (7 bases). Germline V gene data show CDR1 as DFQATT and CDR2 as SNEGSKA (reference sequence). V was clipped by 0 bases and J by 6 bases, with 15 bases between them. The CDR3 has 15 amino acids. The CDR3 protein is CSARDGGGAPNEQFF. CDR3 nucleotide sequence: TGCAGTGCTAGAGACGGAGGGGGCGCCCCCAATGAGCAGTTCTTC.

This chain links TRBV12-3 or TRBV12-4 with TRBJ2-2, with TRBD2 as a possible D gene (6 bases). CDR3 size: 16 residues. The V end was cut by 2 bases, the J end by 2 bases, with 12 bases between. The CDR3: CASSLFGGINTGELFF. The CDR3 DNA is TGTGCCAGCAGTTTATTTGGGGGGATTAACACCGGGGAGCTGTTTTTT.

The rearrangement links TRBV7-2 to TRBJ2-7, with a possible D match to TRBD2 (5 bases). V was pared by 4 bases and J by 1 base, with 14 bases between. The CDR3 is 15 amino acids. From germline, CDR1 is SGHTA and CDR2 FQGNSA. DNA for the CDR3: TGTGCCAGCAGCTGTAAATCAGAGGGATCCTACGAGCAGTACTTC. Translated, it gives CASSCKSEGSYEQYF.

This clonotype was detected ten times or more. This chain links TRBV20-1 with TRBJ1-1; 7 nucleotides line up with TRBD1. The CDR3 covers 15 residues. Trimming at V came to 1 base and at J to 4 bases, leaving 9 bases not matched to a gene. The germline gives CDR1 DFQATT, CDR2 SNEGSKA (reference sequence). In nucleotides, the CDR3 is TGCAGTGCTAGAGGATCGACAGGGCGGTCCACTGAAGCTTTCTTT. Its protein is CSARGSTGRSTEAFF.

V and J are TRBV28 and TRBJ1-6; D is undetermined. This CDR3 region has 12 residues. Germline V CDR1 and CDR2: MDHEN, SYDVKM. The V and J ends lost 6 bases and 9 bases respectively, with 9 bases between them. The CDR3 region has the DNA TGTGCCAGCAGCCTCAAGCGTTCACCCCTCCACTTT. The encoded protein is CASSLKRSPLHF.

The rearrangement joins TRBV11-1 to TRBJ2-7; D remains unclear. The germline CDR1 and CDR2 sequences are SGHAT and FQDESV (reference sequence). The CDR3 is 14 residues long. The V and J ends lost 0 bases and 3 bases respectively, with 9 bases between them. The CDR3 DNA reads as TGTGCCAGCAGCTTAGCGGCCACAGTCTACGAGCAGTACTTC. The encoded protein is CASSLAATVYEQYF.

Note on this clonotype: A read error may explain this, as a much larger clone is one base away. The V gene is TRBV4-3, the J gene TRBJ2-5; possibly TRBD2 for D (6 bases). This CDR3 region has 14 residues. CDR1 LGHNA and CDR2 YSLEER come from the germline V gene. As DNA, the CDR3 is TGCGCCAGCAACCAAGGCGGGAATGGCGAGACCCAGTACTTC. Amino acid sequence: CASNQGGNGETQYF.

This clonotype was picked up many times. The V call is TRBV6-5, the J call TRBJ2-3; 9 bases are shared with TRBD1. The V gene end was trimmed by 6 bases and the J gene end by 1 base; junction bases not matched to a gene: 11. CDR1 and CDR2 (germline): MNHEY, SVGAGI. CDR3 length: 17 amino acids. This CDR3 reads CASRTTWTGARTDTQYF. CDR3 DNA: TGTGCCAGCAGAACGACCTGGACAGGGGCCCGCACAGATACGCAGTATTTT.

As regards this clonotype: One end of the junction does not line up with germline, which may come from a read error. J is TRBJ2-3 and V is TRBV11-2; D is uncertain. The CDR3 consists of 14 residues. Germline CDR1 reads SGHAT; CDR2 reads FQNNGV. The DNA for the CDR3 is TGTGCCAGCACCGGGTTGAGTAGCACGGATACGCAGTATTTT. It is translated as CASTGLSSTDTQYF.

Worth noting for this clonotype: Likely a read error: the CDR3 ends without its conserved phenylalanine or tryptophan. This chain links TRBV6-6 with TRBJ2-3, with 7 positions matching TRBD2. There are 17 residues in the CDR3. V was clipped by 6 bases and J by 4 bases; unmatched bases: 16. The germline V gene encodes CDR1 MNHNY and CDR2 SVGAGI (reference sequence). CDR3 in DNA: TGTGCCAGCAGAAACGACCGGACTAGTTACCGCGCAGATACGCAGTATCTT. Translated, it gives CASRNDRTSYRADTQYL.

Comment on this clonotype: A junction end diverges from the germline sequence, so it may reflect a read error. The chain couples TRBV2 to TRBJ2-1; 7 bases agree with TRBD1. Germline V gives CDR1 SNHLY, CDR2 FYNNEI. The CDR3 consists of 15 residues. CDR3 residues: CASSAQGRSSNEQFF. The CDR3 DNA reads TGTGCCAGCAGTGCACAGGGGCGCTCCTCCAATGAGCAGTTCTTC.

The CDR3 is CASSQDTGSTDTQYF. CDR3 DNA sequence: TGCGCCAGCAGCCAAGATACGGGGTCCACAGATACGCAGTATTTT. The chain has TRBV4-3 and TRBJ2-3; possibly TRBD2 for D (5 bases). V shed 0 bases and J shed 2 bases, with 9 bases lying between them. The CDR3 covers 15 residues. CDR1 LGHNA and CDR2 YSLEER come from the germline V gene.

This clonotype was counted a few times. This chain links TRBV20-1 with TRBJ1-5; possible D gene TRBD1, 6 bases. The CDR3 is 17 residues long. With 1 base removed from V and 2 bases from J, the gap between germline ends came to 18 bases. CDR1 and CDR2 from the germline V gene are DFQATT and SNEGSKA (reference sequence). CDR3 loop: CSARVGLTGYGNQPQHF. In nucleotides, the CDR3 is TGCAGTGCTAGAGTTGGGTTAACAGGGTACGGCAATCAGCCCCAGCATTTT.